This is a list of T cell receptor beta chains from one sample in a study of TIL therapy for anti-PD-1-resistant metastatic lung cancer. Some clones are missing from TCRdb's copy, which holds only in-frame ones; the method was immunoSEQ multiplex PCR. The sample yields around 45,000 clones, approximately 70% seen once. Specimen: tumor tissue, collected at baseline. These receptors were obtained from a person aged 25-85 years with non-small cell lung cancer. The CDR3 runs from the conserved cysteine through the conserved F or W. A D gene is named only where the DNA matches it firmly. Size values are once, few and many counts, or a class for expanded clones, and some rows have none.

j_gene,d_gene,v_gene,abundance,CDR3aa,CDR3nt
TRBJ2-2,-,TRBV6-5,-,CASSPRVGFGGELFF,TGTGCCAGCAGTCCTCGGGTCGGCTTCGGCGGGGAGCTGTTTTTT
TRBJ2-1,-,TRBV4-3,-,CASSQGHTYNEQFF,TGCGCCAGCAGCCAAGGCCACACCTACAATGAGCAGTTCTTC
TRBJ1-1,-,TRBV5-5,few,CASYRDTEAFF,TGTGCCAGCTACCGCGACACTGAAGCTTTCTTT
TRBJ1-2,-,TRBV7-9,-,CASSLALSPHGYTF,TGTGCCAGCAGCTTAGCGCTTTCACCCCATGGCTACACCTTC
TRBJ1-5,TRBD1,TRBV5-1,-,CASSGSRQGSHQPQHF,TGCGCCAGCAGCGGCTCCCGACAGGGGAGTCATCAGCCCCAGCATTTT
TRBJ2-7,-,TRBV4-3,-,CASSQEGGPTYEQYF,TGCGCCAGCAGCCAAGAGGGGGGCCCAACCTACGAGCAGTACTTC
TRBJ2-1,-,TRBV5-1,-,CASSLKRGEVDYNEQFF,TGCGCCAGCAGCTTGAAAAGAGGTGAGGTAGACTACAATGAGCAGTTCTTC
TRBJ1-4,-,TRBV9,-,CASSVALGEKLFF,TGTGCCAGCAGCGTAGCGCTGGGGGAAAAACTGTTTTTT
TRBJ2-1,TRBD2,TRBV10-3,-,CAISGTTYNEQFF,TGTGCCATCAGCGGGACTACCTACAATGAGCAGTTCTTC
TRBJ2-6,-,TRBV5-1,-,CASSLFSGANVLTF,TGCGCCAGCAGCTTGTTCTCTGGGGCCAACGTCCTGACTTTC
TRBJ1-6,-,TRBV19,-,CASRWTNRGSPLHF,TGTGCCAGTAGGTGGACAAACCGAGGTTCACCCCTCCACTTT
TRBJ1-5,-,TRBV18,-,CASSPTGGIGQPQHF,TGTGCCAGCTCACCAACCGGGGGCATCGGTCAGCCCCAGCATTTT
TRBJ2-2,-,TRBV7-2,-,CASSLFGQTIANTGELFF,TGTGCCAGCAGCTTATTCGGCCAAACTATCGCGAACACCGGGGAGCTGTTTTTT
TRBJ1-1,-,TRBV14,few,CASSPHWGSEAFF,TGTGCCAGCAGCCCACATTGGGGGTCTGAAGCTTTCTTT
TRBJ2-6,TRBD1,TRBV2,-,CATDRQGASSGANVLTF,TGTGCCACAGACAGACAGGGGGCGTCCTCTGGGGCCAACGTCCTGACTTTC
TRBJ1-2,-,TRBV14,-,CASSQAGYGYTF,TGTGCCAGCAGCCAAGCAGGGTATGGCTACACCTTC
TRBJ2-3,TRBD1,TRBV7-6,-,CASSLVGTGGTSTDTQYF,TGTGCCAGCAGCTTAGTGGGGACAGGGGGGACTAGCACAGATACGCAGTATTTT
TRBJ1-6,-,TRBV30,-,CAPVGGGDSPLHF,TGTGCGCCCGTGGGTGGAGGTGATTCACCCCTCCACTTT
TRBJ2-1,-,TRBV2,-,CASKGGVGLSNEQFF,TGTGCCTCCAAGGGGGGTGTAGGGCTTTCCAATGAGCAGTTCTTC
TRBJ2-1,-,TRBV30,-,CAWSVEGEQFF,TGTGCCTGGAGTGTAGAAGGGGAGCAGTTCTTC
TRBJ2-7,TRBD2,TRBV6-1,-,CASKITSGRIYEQYF,TGTGCCAGCAAGATCACTAGCGGGAGGATCTACGAGCAGTACTTC
TRBJ2-5,-,TRBV9,-,CASSVSLGTQETQYF,TGTGCCAGCAGCGTAAGTTTGGGCACCCAAGAGACCCAGTACTTC
TRBJ1-4,-,TRBV27,-,CASSLSPRRVLSEKLFF,TGTGCCAGCAGTTTATCCCCTCGGAGGGTTTTAAGTGAAAAACTGTTTTTT
TRBJ2-7,-,TRBV6-1,-,CASSRASYEQYF,TGTGCCAGCAGCAGGGCCTCCTACGAGCAGTACTTC
TRBJ2-7,-,TRBV5-6,medium-sized,CASSLSRDEQYF,TGTGCCAGCAGCTTATCTCGGGACGAGCAGTACTTC
TRBJ1-5,-,TRBV10-3,-,CAISQSSNQPQHF,TGTGCCATCAGCCAGAGTAGCAATCAGCCCCAGCATTTT